Listed here are 24 T cell receptor beta chains from one sample, sequenced in a study of blood T cell repertoires in COVID-19. Assay: immunoSEQ multiplex PCR; the TCRdb copy retains only in-frame clones and omits some. The table records under 350,000 clones, 65% to 90% of them present only once. Sequencing was performed on PBMCs or T cells enriched from blood (not recorded which). These receptors originate from a middle-aged woman with acute COVID-19.

The chain links TRBV10-3 to TRBJ2-3; TRBD1 agrees at 7 bases. V lost 11 bases, J lost 1 base, and 6 bases stayed unmatched. This CDR3 is built from 13 residues. CDR1 is ENHRY and CDR2 is SYGVKD in the germline V gene. The DNA for the CDR3 is TGTGCCGTACAGGGGCGAGGCACAGATACGCAGTATTTT. It specifies CAVQGRGTDTQYF.

The genes are TRBV3-1 (or the pseudogene TRBV3-2) and TRBJ2-3, with 7 bases fitting TRBD2. V gave up 1 base and J gave up 1 base; unmatched junction bases: 8. This CDR3 comprises 17 residues. Looked up from germline, CDR1 is LGHDT and CDR2 is YNNKEL (reference sequence). The CDR3 DNA follows: TGTGCCAGCAGCCAAGGTATGACTAGCACCGGCACAGATACGCAGTATTTT. It is translated as CASSQGMTSTGTDTQYF.

This clone is a singleton in its sample. At the DNA level, this CDR3 is encoded by other sequences in the same sample as well. The chain joins TRBV6-1 to TRBJ2-7; a possible D gene is TRBD2 (5 bases). The CDR3 has 14 amino acids. CDR1 MNHNS and CDR2 SASEGT come from the germline V gene. The germline V and J ends were trimmed by 2 bases and 0 bases, with 8 bases remaining between them. CDR3 residues: CASSEFLASYEQYF. The CDR3 nucleotides read TGTGCCAGCAGTGAATTTCTAGCCTCCTACGAGCAGTACTTC.

J is TRBJ1-1 and V is TRBV27; 7 bases map to TRBD1. The CDR3 consists of 14 residues. With V trimmed by 3 bases and J by 6 bases, 7 bases remained unmatched. The V gene's germline CDR1 is MNHEY and CDR2 SMNVEV (reference sequence). CDR3 loop: CASSFGTVVAEAFF. The CDR3 region has the DNA TGTGCCAGCAGTTTTGGGACAGTAGTCGCTGAAGCTTTCTTT.

V gene TRBV5-1 combines with J gene TRBJ1-3; D gene uncertain. CDR1 and CDR2 (germline): SGHRS, YFSETQ. The CDR3 contains 15 residues. The V end lost 1 base, the J end lost 1 base, and 9 bases lay between the germline ends. The CDR3 bases are TGCGCCAGCAGCTTGCATCCGGGGTCTGGAAACACCATATATTTT. This sequence encodes CASSLHPGSGNTIYF.

As to this clone: Other nucleotide sequences from this sample produce the same CDR3. CDR3 in DNA: TGTGCCAGCAGCTTAGATTCAAACTATGGCTACACCTTC. As protein: CASSLDSNYGYTF. This chain uses TRBV11-2 with TRBJ1-2, with unresolved D. V was clipped by 0 bases and J by 2 bases, with 4 bases between them. The CDR3 loop spans 13 amino acids. Germline values: CDR1 SGHAT, CDR2 FQNNGV.

The gene calls are TRBV18 and TRBJ2-1; a weak D match, TRBD1 (7 bases). With 5 bases removed from V and 7 bases from J, the gap between germline ends came to 12 bases. CDR1 KGHSH and CDR2 LQKENI come from the germline V gene. The CDR3 is 13 residues long. CDR3 sequence reads: CASSSQGGNEQFF. CDR3 DNA: TGTGCCAGCTCATCGCAGGGGGGAAATGAGCAGTTCTTC.

The chain has TRBV18 and TRBJ1-5; no reliable D call. V lost 3 bases and J 5 bases, leaving 8 bases between the germline ends. The germline V gene has CDR1 KGHSH and CDR2 LQKENI. This CDR3 contains 13 residues. The CDR3 DNA reads as TGTGCCAGCTCACCTGAGCCGGATCAGCCCCAGCATTTT. It encodes CASSPEPDQPQHF.

This clone has just one count. The chain joins TRBV7-9 to TRBJ2-3; D may be TRBD2 (5 bases). Germline CDR1 SEHNR, CDR2 FQNEAQ (reference sequence). CDR3 length: 13 amino acids. The ends were cut back, 4 bases at V and 0 bases at J, with 5 bases in the middle. In DNA form, the CDR3 reads TGTGCCAGCAGCTCGGGGAGCACAGATACGCAGTATTTT. This encodes CASSSGSTDTQYF.

J is TRBJ2-3 and V is TRBV25-1, with 7 bases identical to TRBD2. This CDR3 contains 16 residues. V lost 4 bases to trimming and J lost 4 bases; unmatched junction nucleotides: 11. Germline CDR1 is MGHDK and CDR2 is SYGVNS. DNA of the CDR3: TGTGCCAGCAGTGCCCTGAGAGGGAGGGGACCAGATACGCAGTATTTT. Residues: CASSALRGRGPDTQYF.

This clone was recorded a few times. This rearrangement joins TRBV4-1 to TRBJ1-5; 10 bases match TRBD1. Per the germline V gene, CDR1 is MGHRA and CDR2 is YSYEKL. There are 16 residues in the CDR3. V trimming: 2 bases; J trimming: 6 bases; junction bases outside the gene matches: 7. Written as DNA, the CDR3 is TGCGCCAGCAGCCAACCGGACAGGGGGAACAGTCAGCCCCAGCATTTT. It specifies CASSQPDRGNSQPQHF.

The rearrangement uses TRBV2 and TRBJ2-2, with a weak D call TRBD2 (7 bases). This CDR3 contains 16 residues. CDR1 and CDR2 from the germline V gene are SNHLY and FYNNEI. Between the trimmed V and J ends, which lost 3 bases and 3 bases, there was a span of 14 bases. CDR3 bases: TGTGCCAGCAGTGAGGGGGGGACAATTGACACCGGGGAGCTGTTTTTT. It encodes CASSEGGTIDTGELFF.

This clone was observed a few times. V is TRBV5-1 and J is TRBJ2-1; D is ambiguous. V was trimmed by 0 bases and J by 1 base, leaving 5 bases between them. The CDR3 sequence is 14 residues long. Per germline, CDR1 SGHRS and CDR2 YFSETQ. The CDR3 coding sequence is TGCGCCAGCAGCTTGGGGCAGTCCTACAATGAGCAGTTCTTC. Its protein product is CASSLGQSYNEQFF.

The chain recombines TRBV5-1 with TRBJ2-3, with 7 bases aligning to TRBD1. Germline assignment: CDR1 SGHRS and CDR2 YFSETQ. The junction had 3 bases not matched to a gene; V was cut back by 2 bases and J by 0 bases. The CDR3 length is 15 residues. Here the CDR3 reads CASSFGDSSTDTQYF. For the CDR3, the DNA is TGCGCCAGCAGCTTCGGGGACAGTAGCACAGATACGCAGTATTTT.

This clone was observed a handful of times. This sequence joins TRBV6-5 and TRBJ1-3, with D uncertain. The CDR3 contains 15 residues. V shed 6 bases and J shed 4 bases, with 16 bases lying between them. The germline V gene has CDR1 MNHEY and CDR2 SVGAGI. CDR3 sequence: CASSLNPHAGNTIYF. CDR3 bases: TGTGCCAGCAGCCTTAACCCTCATGCGGGAAACACCATATATTTT.

The CDR3, as DNA: TGTGCCAGCAGTCCACTAGCGGGAGGCACAGATACGCAGTATTTT. It is translated as CASSPLAGGTDTQYF. The rearrangement joins TRBV28 to TRBJ2-3; 11 nucleotides align to TRBD2. CDR1 MDHEN and CDR2 SYDVKM come from the germline V gene. The CDR3 extends over 15 amino acids. V lost 5 bases, J lost 1 base, and 2 bases stayed unmatched.

The chain has TRBV7-9 and TRBJ2-5, with D possibly matching TRBD2 (6 bases). With 5 bases removed from V and 1 base from J, the gap between germline ends came to 8 bases. CDR1 and CDR2 (germline): SEHNR, FQNEAQ (reference sequence). The CDR3 runs 13 residues. This CDR3 is CASSQTSQETQYF. The CDR3 DNA reads TGTGCCAGCAGCCAGACTAGCCAAGAGACCCAGTACTTC.

The chain couples TRBV28 to TRBJ1-4; D perhaps matches TRBD1 (5 bases). V was cut by 1 base and J by 10 bases, with 16 bases left in between. CDR1 MDHEN and CDR2 SYDVKM come from the germline V gene. CDR3 length: 15 residues. The CDR3 protein is CASSLSSGLRGKLFF. Here the CDR3 DNA reads TGTGCCAGCAGTTTATCATCCGGGCTAAGGGGAAAACTGTTTTTT.

The rearrangement joins TRBV18 to TRBJ1-2, with D maybe TRBD1 (6 bases). This CDR3 has 14 residues. V shed 2 bases and J shed 4 bases, with 11 bases lying between them. In germline, CDR1 is KGHSH, CDR2 LQKENI. For the CDR3, the DNA is TGTGCCAGCTCACCAACGGACAGAGCCTATGGCTACACCTTC. Its protein is CASSPTDRAYGYTF.

This clone was counted a few times. This rearrangement joins TRBV19 to TRBJ1-2, with D tentatively TRBD1 (6 bases). The germline V gene has CDR1 LNHDA and CDR2 SQIVND (reference sequence). V lost 6 bases to trimming and J lost 6 bases, with 20 bases between them. This CDR3 spans 15 amino acids. The CDR3 sequence: CASRSPPGEEDGYTF. In DNA form, the CDR3 reads TGTGCCAGTAGATCCCCCCCAGGGGAAGAGGATGGCTACACCTTC. The full variable domain, with the rest looked up from reference TRBV19 and TRBJ1-2, is DGGITQSPKYLFRKEGQNVTLSCEQNLNHDAMYWYRQDPGQGLRLIYYSQIVNDFQKGDIAEGYSVSREKKESFPLTVTSAQKNPTAFYLCASRSPPGEEDGYTFGSGTRLTVV.

V and J are TRBV14 and TRBJ2-2; TRBD1 matches at 10 bases. The V segment lost 0 bases and the J segment 5 bases; nucleotides outside the gene matches: 3. The CDR3 runs to 16 residues. The germline gives CDR1 SGHDN, CDR2 FVKESK. The CDR3 DNA is TGTGCCAGCAGCCAAGACTGGACAGGGGGGACCGGGGAGCTGTTTTTT. It codes for CASSQDWTGGTGELFF. The entire variable domain, with the rest obtained from reference TRBV14 and TRBJ2-2, is as follows: EAGVTQFPSHSVIEKGQTVTLRCDPISGHDNLYWYRRVMGKEIKFLLHFVKESKQDESGMPNNRFLAERTGGTYSTLKVQPAELEDSGVYFCASSQDWTGGTGELFFGEGSRLTVL.

J is TRBJ2-4 and V is TRBV5-4, with D maybe TRBD1 (5 bases). In germline, CDR1 is SGHNT, CDR2 YYREEE (reference sequence). The CDR3 contains 13 residues. V gave up 1 base and J gave up 7 bases, with 9 bases separating them. The CDR3 region is CASSLSRDNIQYF. In nucleotides, the CDR3 is TGTGCCAGCAGCTTGTCCAGGGATAACATTCAGTACTTC.

The chain has TRBV11-2 and TRBJ2-7, with 8 bases that match TRBD2. Unmatched junction bases numbered 11, after V lost 2 bases and J lost 5 bases. Germline assignment: CDR1 SGHAT and CDR2 FQNNGV. The CDR3 runs to 16 residues. CDR3 sequence reads: CASSLLASGGSHEQYF. CDR3 nucleotides: TGTGCCAGCAGCTTATTGGCGAGCGGGGGTTCCCACGAGCAGTACTTC.

CDR3 bases: TGTGCCAGCAGCCAAGACGACGGTCCCGATCGAGCGGCGTCTAGCACAGATACGCAGTATTTT. This encodes CASSQDDGPDRAASSTDTQYF. The V call is TRBV7-3, the J call TRBJ2-3; the D gene is possibly TRBD2 (5 bases). CDR1 and CDR2 from the germline V gene are SGHTA and FQGTGA. The CDR3 is 21 residues long. With 5 bases removed from V and 0 bases from J, the gap between germline ends came to 30 bases.